One sample yielded the 24 T cell receptor beta chains listed below, sequenced in a study of tumor-infiltrating lymphocytes in primary liver carcinoma. With a constant-region primer, TCR beta cDNA was made from approximately 510 ng of total RNA. Libraries for TCR beta were built through three nested multiplex PCR rounds, which together made up a slightly modified ARM-PCR procedure. A C-beta reverse primer and TRBV1-TRBV30 forward primers served in each of the first two PCR rounds, at 10 cycles apiece. TCRdb reprocessed the multiplex PCR reads via MiXCR and lists one record per CDR3 protein. The sample lists about 320,000 distinct CDR3 sequences, more than 55% occurring once. Unsorted whole blood yielded blood RNA, and germline DNA was extracted as well. Sequenced: peripheral blood. These receptors were taken from a woman aged 25 to 39 with primary liver carcinoma and hepatitis B virus infection.

Regarding this clonotype: The missing conserved phenylalanine or tryptophan at the end of this CDR3 makes a read error likely. The CDR3 here is CASSGRTGCNEQFL. The CDR3 nucleotides are TGTGCCAGCAGCGGGCGGACAGGGTGCAATGAGCAGTTCCTC. The rearrangement uses TRBV5-4 and TRBJ2-1; 8 nucleotides line up with TRBD1. The V gene's germline CDR1 is SGHNT and CDR2 YYREEE (reference sequence). The V gene end was trimmed by 4 bases and the J gene end by 6 bases; junction bases not matched to a gene: 6. The CDR3 extends over 14 amino acids.

This clonotype has just a few counts. CDR3 region: CSVAVGWNTEAFF. CDR3 sequence (DNA): TGCAGCGTTGCGGTAGGTTGGAACACTGAAGCTTTCTTT. The chain combines TRBV29-1 with TRBJ1-1; D not resolved. Germline values: CDR1 SQVTM, CDR2 ANQGSEA. This CDR3 contains 13 residues. Trimming shortened V by 4 bases and J by 1 base, and 10 bases separated the two germline ends.

Points on this clonotype: A much bigger clone sits one base away, suggesting this may be a read error. In this CDR3 the conserved last residue, phenylalanine or tryptophan, is missing, so a read error is likely. The chain has TRBV4-2 and TRBJ2-3; unclear D gene. V shed 4 bases and J shed 3 bases, with 11 bases lying between them. This CDR3 comprises 14 residues. CDR1 is LGHNA, CDR2 YNFKEQ, per germline. CDR3 region: CASSPPSRTDTQYL. CDR3 sequence (DNA): TGTGCCAGCAGCCCACCCTCCAGGACAGATACGCAGTATCTT.

In the case of this clonotype: The junction does not match germline at one end; this may be a read error. The rearrangement joins TRBV11-2 to TRBJ2-7; D is perhaps TRBD1 or TRBD2 (6 bases each). There are 15 residues in the CDR3. CDR1 and CDR2 from the germline V gene are SGHAT and FQNNGV. CDR3 sequence: CASSLVGTRGYEQYF. As DNA, the CDR3 is TGTGCCAGCAGTTTAGTGGGGACACGGGGGTACGAGCAGTACTTC.

The chain has TRBV6-5 and TRBJ2-2; 11 bases fit TRBD2. The CDR3 runs 15 residues. With V trimmed by 8 bases and J by 5 bases, 7 bases remained unmatched. The germline CDR1 and CDR2 sequences are MNHEY and SVGAGI. CDR3 loop: CASGPRLAGTGELFF. The CDR3 coding sequence is TGTGCCAGCGGGCCAAGACTAGCGGGAACCGGGGAGCTGTTTTTT.

As concerns this clonotype: A much more abundant neighbour one base away suggests this may be a read error. This chain joins TRBV6-2 or TRBV6-3 and TRBJ2-7; perhaps TRBD1 as D (5 bases). CDR3 size: 16 residues. V was clipped by 7 bases and J by 3 bases, with 22 bases between them. Looked up from germline, CDR1 is MNHEY and CDR2 is SVGEGT. The CDR3 DNA is TGTGCCAGCACCTTTACTCCTGGGGCAGGAGACTACGAGCAGTACTTC. Amino acids: CASTFTPGAGDYEQYF.

The chain recombines TRBV30 with TRBJ2-1, with TRBD1 as a possible D gene (5 bases). This CDR3 is 16 amino acids long. Trimming pared 2 bases from V and 0 bases from J, leaving 14 bases between. Germline loops: CDR1 GTSNPN, CDR2 SVGIG (reference sequence). The CDR3 region is CAWSRDSQISYNEQFF. The CDR3 coding sequence is TGTGCCTGGAGTCGAGACAGCCAAATCTCCTACAATGAGCAGTTCTTC.

The V call is TRBV6-1, the J call TRBJ1-2, with D unclear. The CDR3 length is 14 residues. V shed 7 bases and J shed 4 bases, with 16 bases lying between them. Germline-derived CDR1 and CDR2 are MNHNS and SASEGT. CDR3 residues: CASTLGGLPYGYTF. The CDR3 bases are TGTGCCAGCACCCTGGGAGGGCTTCCCTATGGCTACACCTTC.

In this sample, this clonotype turned up many times. The gene calls are TRBV6-5 and TRBJ2-1; D possibly corresponds to TRBD2 (6 bases). Germline values: CDR1 MNHEY, CDR2 SVGAGI. The CDR3 consists of 15 residues. Between the trimmed V and J ends, which lost 4 bases and 7 bases, there was a span of 17 bases. The DNA of the CDR3 is TGTGCCAGCAGTTCCCCCAGACTAGAGACGAATGAGCAGTTCTTC. Translation: CASSSPRLETNEQFF.

This clonotype was observed many times. The chain combines TRBV29-1 with TRBJ2-1; 10 nucleotides align to TRBD2. Germline CDR1 reads SQVTM; CDR2 reads ANQGSEA. CDR3 length: 13 amino acids. The ends lost 8 bases at V and 4 bases at J; junction bases unmatched: 5. CDR3 in amino acids: CSLLAGGYNEQFF. CDR3 DNA: TGCAGCCTATTAGCGGGAGGTTACAATGAGCAGTTCTTC.

The chain joins TRBV4-1 to TRBJ2-5, with 9 bases aligning to TRBD2. This CDR3 region has 15 residues. Germline assignment: CDR1 MGHRA and CDR2 YSYEKL. J was trimmed by 3 bases and V by 4 bases; bases with no gene match: 6. The DNA for the CDR3 is TGCGCCAGCAGCCTTCTCGCGGGGGGGGAAGAGACCCAGTACTTC. Protein: CASSLLAGGEETQYF.

The V and J genes are TRBV13 and TRBJ2-7, with 13 bases lining up with TRBD2. The CDR3 runs 20 residues. Germline assignment: CDR1 PRHDT and CDR2 FYEKMQ (reference sequence). V shed 4 bases and J 4 bases; nucleotides not matched to a gene: 19. Written as DNA, the CDR3 is TGTGCCAGCAGCTCTGGTTCGATCGGGACTAGCGGGACGGTAAGGTACGAGCAGTACTTC. It codes for CASSSGSIGTSGTVRYEQYF. The full variable domain, its missing parts supplied by reference TRBV13 and TRBJ2-7, is AAGVIQSPRHLIKEKRETATLKCYPIPRHDTVYWYQQGPGQDPQFLISFYEKMQSDKGSIPDRFSAQQFSDYHSELNMSSLELGDSALYFCASSSGSIGTSGTVRYEQYFGPGTRLTVT.

DNA of the CDR3: TGTGCCAGCAGCTTCGACAGGTCCAGGGGGGAGACCCAGTACTTC. Its protein product is CASSFDRSRGETQYF. The chain joins TRBV5-4 to TRBJ2-5, with TRBD1 matching over 7 bases. The CDR3 covers 15 residues. V trimming: 2 bases; J trimming: 5 bases; junction bases outside the gene matches: 9. CDR1 and CDR2 (germline): SGHNT, YYREEE (reference sequence). The whole variable domain, remainder taken from reference TRBV5-4 and TRBJ2-5, is ETGVTQSPTHLIKTRGQQVTLRCSSQSGHNTVSWYQQALGQGPQFIFQYYREEENGRGNFPPRFSGLQFPNYSSELNVNALELDDSALYLCASSFDRSRGETQYFGPGTRLLVL.

In this sample, this clonotype turned up many times. The rearrangement uses TRBV6-2 or TRBV6-3 and TRBJ2-5; D gene uncertain. The CDR3 is 13 amino acids. Trimming removed 7 bases from V and 5 bases from J, with 14 bases in between. Germline values: CDR1 MNHEY, CDR2 SVGEGT. The CDR3 nucleotides are TGTGCCAGCACCCTCGGGTTTCGGGAGACCCAGTACTTC. This translates into CASTLGFRETQYF.

On this clonotype: At one boundary the junction diverges from the germline segment, which might be a read error. The J gene is TRBJ2-5, the V gene TRBV29-1, with 9 bases identical to TRBD1. This CDR3 region has 18 residues. Germline CDR1 and CDR2: SQVTM and ANQGSEA. The CDR3 DNA follows: TGCAGCGTTGACCAGTGGGAAGGACAGGGGCCCTACCAAGAGGCCCAGTACTTC. It yields the protein CSVDQWEGQGPYQEAQYF.

This clonotype was picked up one time. A much bigger clone sits one base away, suggesting this may be a read error. V usage is TRBV5-6 and J usage is TRBJ2-2; TRBD1 is a possible D gene (6 bases). The CDR3 runs 15 residues. CDR1 is SGHDT, CDR2 YYEEEE, per germline. V was shortened by 2 bases and J by 9 bases, with 17 bases between the two germline ends. CDR3 loop: CASSFLDRSSRELFF. CDR3 bases: TGTGCCAGCAGCTTCTTAGACAGGTCTTCCAGGGAGCTGTTTTTT.

This chain uses TRBV29-1 with TRBJ1-1; D unresolved. Germline assignment: CDR1 SQVTM and CDR2 ANQGSEA. This CDR3 comprises 13 residues. CDR3: CGAGLERGTEAFF. The CDR3 DNA reads TGCGGCGCCGGCCTCGAGAGAGGGACTGAAGCTTTCTTT. Together with reference TRBV29-1 and TRBJ1-1, the CDR3 gives the full variable domain: SAVISQKPSRDICQRGTSLTIQCQVDSQVTMMFWYRQQPGQSLTLIATANQGSEATYESGFVIDKFPISRPNLTFSTLTVSNMSPEDSSIYLCGAGLERGTEAFFGQGTRLTVV.

Worth noting for this clonotype: The CDR3 end shows no conserved phenylalanine or tryptophan, and so a read error is likely. The chain recombines TRBV28 with TRBJ2-2; 10 nucleotides agree with TRBD2. The CDR3 length is 15 residues. CDR1 is MDHEN and CDR2 is SYDVKM in the germline V gene. V was pared by 8 bases and J by 3 bases, with 6 bases of the junction left unmatched. CDR3 protein: CASRSSGSHTGELFS. The CDR3 nucleotides are TGTGCCAGCCGATCTAGCGGGAGTCACACCGGGGAGCTGTTTTCT.

CDR3 coding DNA: TGTGCCAGCAGTGAAGGACAGGGGTCGTTGTATAATTCACCCCTCCACTTT. This translates into CASSEGQGSLYNSPLHF. The V call is TRBV6-1, the J call TRBJ1-6; 8 bases align to TRBD1. Unmatched junction bases numbered 6, after V lost 1 base and J lost 4 bases. Germline assignment: CDR1 MNHNS and CDR2 SASEGT. The CDR3 sequence is 17 residues long.

This rearrangement joins TRBV5-6 to TRBJ2-7; 7 positions agree with TRBD1. With V trimmed by 3 bases and J by 3 bases, 15 bases remained unmatched. The CDR3 runs 17 residues. Germline assignment: CDR1 SGHDT and CDR2 YYEEEE. CDR3 sequence (DNA): TGTGCCAGCAGCTCATACATAATCCGGGACAGACACTACGAGCAGTACTTC. It translates to CASSSYIIRDRHYEQYF.

Regarding this clonotype: Germline and junction disagree at one end, which may indicate a read error. The chain is built from TRBV7-8 and TRBJ2-7, with D possibly matching TRBD1 (5 bases). Germline CDR1 and CDR2: SGHVS and FQNEAQ. The CDR3 spans 12 residues. This chain's CDR3 is CVSSLGVYEQYF. The CDR3 DNA reads TGTGTCAGCAGCTTAGGGGTCTACGAGCAGTACTTC.

A remark on this clonotype: Since a much larger clone is just one base distant, this may be a read error. In this CDR3 the conserved last residue, phenylalanine or tryptophan, is missing, so a read error is likely. V gene TRBV4-3 combines with J gene TRBJ2-2; TRBD1 might be the D (6 bases). The CDR3 covers 13 residues. Germline V CDR1 and CDR2: LGHNA, YSLEER. V lost 4 bases, J lost 6 bases, and 9 bases lay in between. CDR3 nucleotides: TGCGCCAGCAGCCCTGGGGGCCCCGGGGAGCTGTTTTCT. Translated: CASSPGGPGELFS.

There are many counts of this clonotype. The chain couples TRBV12-3 or TRBV12-4 to TRBJ2-7; D perhaps matches TRBD1 (6 bases). V lost 2 bases, J lost 5 bases, and 10 bases lay in between. This CDR3 spans 13 amino acids. CDR3 bases: TGTGCCAGCAGTTTACGCACAGGGAACGAGCAGTACTTC. Amino acid sequence: CASSLRTGNEQYF.

In regard to this clonotype: The junction and the germline gene differ at one end; a read error may be behind it. The V call is TRBV11-2, the J call TRBJ2-3; D call uncertain. In germline, CDR1 is SGHAT, CDR2 FQNNGV. The CDR3 extends over 13 amino acids. The CDR3 coding sequence is TGTGCCAGCGCACACTCGGGTTCGGATACGCACTATTTT. Protein sequence: CASAHSGSDTHYF.